This T cell receptor (beta chain) was recovered during a study of T cells after yellow fever vaccination. Study outcomes and limitations: It was a weaker secondary response, yet one that peaked faster, at day 5 versus 15. A small proportion of clonotypes was detected in both the CD4 and CD8 compartments.

A single record per CDR3 protein comes from TCRdb applying MiXCR to the 5' RACE reads. The sample contains about 370,000 distinct CDR3 sequences, roughly 11% of which appear only once. Germline CDR1 DFQATT, CDR2 SNEGSKA (reference sequence). The V end was cut by 5 bases, the J end by 4 bases, with 20 bases between. There are 15 residues in the CDR3. This clonotype has more than one count but fewer than ten. Its specificity is not known. The sequence derives from a man aged 18 to 29 who received the YFV17D yellow fever vaccine. The sample here was PBMCs, taken on the day of the first yellow fever vaccination. The chain employs TRBV20-1 and TRBJ1-1, with D possibly TRBD1 on 6 matching bases. Written as DNA, the CDR3 is TGCAGTGCTTTTTCCCCCCAGGGGCAAGGCACTGAAGCTTTCTTT. Translated, it gives CSAFSPQGQGTEAFF.